This passage covers 4 T cell receptor beta chains from one sample sequenced in a study of blood T cell repertoires in COVID-19 (dated by TCRdb to the early 2020s). To prepare the library, the immunoSEQ multiplex PCR assay was applied. What TCRdb holds here is the immuneACCESS table cut down to in-frame rearrangements. Part of the clones is not present; checked against another copy, under half of the missing clones reflect an unresolved V gene, and the others are unexplained. The sample table shows around 150,000 clones, and about 80% are seen once. Approximately 9.9% of the sample belongs to the ten largest clones. The sequencing sample was made of PBMCs or T cells enriched from blood (not recorded which). The receptors originated from a middle-aged man who had recovered from COVID-19.

The chain couples TRBV3-1 (or the pseudogene TRBV3-2) to TRBJ1-3; 7 nucleotides align to TRBD1. Germline V gives CDR1 LGHDT, CDR2 YNNKEL (reference sequence). This CDR3 is built from 15 residues. Germline trimming cut 3 bases from V and 2 bases from J; bases unmatched to any gene: 4. CDR3 DNA sequence: TGTGCCAGCAGCCATGCCGACAGGGCTGGAAACACCATATATTTT. This translates into CASSHADRAGNTIYF.

The gene calls are TRBV9 and TRBJ1-5, with 7 bases matching TRBD1. The germline V gene encodes CDR1 SGDLS and CDR2 YYNGEE. The length of the CDR3 is 14 residues. V dropped 0 bases and J dropped 6; count of bases not matched to a gene: 3. CDR3 amino acids: CASSVDRGFQPQHF. CDR3 DNA sequence: TGTGCCAGCAGCGTAGACAGGGGATTTCAGCCCCAGCATTTT.

The chain employs TRBV2 and TRBJ2-1, with TRBD1 matching over 7 bases. Germline loops: CDR1 SNHLY, CDR2 FYNNEI. J gave up 6 bases and V 3 bases, and 8 bases lay outside the gene matches. This CDR3 comprises 15 residues. As DNA, the CDR3 is TGTGCCAGCAGTGACCTCGGGACAGAAGCCAATGAGCAGTTCTTC. Its translation: CASSDLGTEANEQFF.

The V gene is TRBV7-5, the J gene TRBJ2-7; the table's D call of TRBD2 was not tested on the DNA. TRBV7-5 is a pseudogene segment. The CDR3 contains 12 residues. In DNA, the CDR3 is TGTGTCAGAAGCCCACCGGCGGCCGAGCAGTACTTC. Protein: CVRSPPAAEQYF.